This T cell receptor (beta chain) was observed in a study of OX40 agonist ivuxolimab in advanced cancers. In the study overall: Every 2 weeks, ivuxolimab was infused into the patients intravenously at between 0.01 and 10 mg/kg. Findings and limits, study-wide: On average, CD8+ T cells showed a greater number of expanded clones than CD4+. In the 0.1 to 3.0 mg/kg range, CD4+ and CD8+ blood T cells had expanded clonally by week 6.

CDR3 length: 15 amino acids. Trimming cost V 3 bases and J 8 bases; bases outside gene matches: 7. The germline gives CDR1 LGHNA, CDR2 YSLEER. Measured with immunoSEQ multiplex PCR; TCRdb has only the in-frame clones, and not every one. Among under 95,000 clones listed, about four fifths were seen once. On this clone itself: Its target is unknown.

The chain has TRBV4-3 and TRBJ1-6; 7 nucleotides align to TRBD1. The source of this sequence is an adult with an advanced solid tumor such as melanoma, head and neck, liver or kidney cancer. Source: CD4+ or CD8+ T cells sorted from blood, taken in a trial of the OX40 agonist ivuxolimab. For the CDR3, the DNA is TGCGCCAGCAGCCATACGACAGGGATGGATTCACCCCTCCACTTT. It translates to CASSHTTGMDSPLHF.